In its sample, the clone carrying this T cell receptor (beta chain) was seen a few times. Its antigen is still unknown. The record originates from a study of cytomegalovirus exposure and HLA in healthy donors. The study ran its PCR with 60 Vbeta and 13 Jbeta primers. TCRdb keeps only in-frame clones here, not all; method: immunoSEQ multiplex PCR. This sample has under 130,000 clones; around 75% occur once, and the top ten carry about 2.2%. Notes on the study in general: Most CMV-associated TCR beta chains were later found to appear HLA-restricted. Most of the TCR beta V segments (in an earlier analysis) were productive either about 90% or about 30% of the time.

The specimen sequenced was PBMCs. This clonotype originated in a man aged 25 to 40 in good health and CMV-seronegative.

DNA for the CDR3: TGTGCCAGCAGTGGACAGGGGCCAGGGGGGGTACTTAACTATGGCTACACCTTC. Its translation is CASSGQGPGGVLNYGYTF. The chain employs TRBV6-1 and TRBJ1-2, with TRBD1 matching 8 bases. With 4 bases clipped from V and 1 base from J, the junction kept 14 bases outside the gene matches. CDR1 and CDR2 from the germline V gene are MNHNS and SASEGT. The CDR3 totals 18 residues.